The next 17 T cell receptor beta chains were all read from a single sample in a study of cytomegalovirus exposure and HLA in healthy donors. The PCR contained 60 Vbeta and 13 Jbeta primers. TCRdb's table, derived via immunoSEQ multiplex PCR, lists solely in-frame clones and lacks some. The sample contains 75,000 to 95,000 clones, roughly 80% of which appear only once. The sequenced sample was PBMCs. Receptors were obtained from a man in his fifties in good health and CMV-seronegative.

The chain links TRBV6-1 to TRBJ1-2, with D possibly being TRBD1 (6 bases). The CDR3 covers 15 residues. Trimming left V 6 bases short and J 5 bases short, with 19 bases between. Per the germline V gene, CDR1 is MNHNS and CDR2 is SASEGT. Written as DNA, the CDR3 is TGTGCCAGCAGAGAGGACAGCCTGGTGGAGTATGGCTACACCTTC. This sequence encodes CASREDSLVEYGYTF.

The V and J genes are TRBV19 and TRBJ1-2, with no clear D. The CDR3 sequence is 15 residues long. Trimming pared 8 bases from V and 1 base from J, leaving 17 bases between. The germline gives CDR1 LNHDA, CDR2 SQIVND (reference sequence). The DNA for the CDR3 is TGTGCCAGTGAGGGCCGAAATAAGTTTAACTATGGCTACACCTTC. Protein product: CASEGRNKFNYGYTF.

The chain has TRBV27 and TRBJ1-5; D is uncertain. V shed 6 bases and J shed 5 bases, with 17 bases lying between them. Germline assignment: CDR1 MNHEY and CDR2 SMNVEV (reference sequence). This CDR3 spans 15 amino acids. CDR3 residues: CASSPTWEADQPQHF. CDR3 DNA sequence: TGTGCCAGCAGCCCAACGTGGGAGGCGGATCAGCCCCAGCATTTT.

The chain uses TRBV19 and TRBJ1-2; D gene unclear. CDR3 size: 10 residues. CDR1 and CDR2 from the germline V gene are LNHDA and SQIVND (reference sequence). V was shortened by 9 bases and J by 7 bases, with 9 bases between the two germline ends. The CDR3: CASQDRGYTF. The CDR3 DNA sequence: TGTGCCAGCCAGGATCGTGGCTACACCTTC. Drawing the rest from reference TRBV19 and TRBJ1-2, the complete variable domain is DGGITQSPKYLFRKEGQNVTLSCEQNLNHDAMYWYRQDPGQGLRLIYYSQIVNDFQKGDIAEGYSVSREKKESFPLTVTSAQKNPTAFYLCASQDRGYTFGSGTRLTVV.

The chain carries TRBV21-1 and TRBJ2-7; the table's D gene call, TRBD1, was not cross checked with the DNA. TRBV21-1 is assigned pseudogene status. CDR3 size: 14 residues. The CDR3 DNA reads TGTGCCAGCAGCAATAAAGGACAGTACTACGAGCAGTACTTC. Protein: CASSNKGQYYEQYF.

This sequence joins TRBV7-9 and TRBJ1-1, with 7 nucleotides matching TRBD1. With 1 base clipped from V and 6 bases from J, the junction kept 5 bases outside the gene matches. The germline V gene encodes CDR1 SEHNR and CDR2 FQNEAQ (reference sequence). The CDR3 has 14 residues. CDR3 nucleotides: TGTGCCAGCAGCTTAGGACAGGGCGCGGCTGAAGCTTTCTTT. Amino acid sequence: CASSLGQGAAEAFF. Full variable domain (remainder filled in from reference TRBV7-9 and TRBJ1-1): DTGVSQNPRHKITKRGQNVTFRCDPISEHNRLYWYRQTLGQGPEFLTYFQNEAQLEKSRLLSDRFSAERPKGSFSTLEIQRTEQGDSAMYLCASSLGQGAAEAFFGQGTRLTVV.

This clone came up a few times. J is TRBJ2-3 and V is TRBV9; 16 positions agree with TRBD2. The CDR3 contains 18 residues. CDR1 SGDLS and CDR2 YYNGEE come from the germline V gene. With V trimmed by 4 bases and J by 1 base, 6 bases remained unmatched. The CDR3, as DNA: TGTGCCAGCAGCCTACGAGGGACTAGCGGGGGGGGCACAGATACGCAGTATTTT. Protein product: CASSLRGTSGGGTDTQYF.

The rearrangement joins TRBV13 to TRBJ2-1; D might be TRBD2 (6 bases). Per germline, CDR1 PRHDT and CDR2 FYEKMQ (reference sequence). The CDR3 loop spans 15 amino acids. Trimming took off 2 bases at V and 4 bases at J, with 12 bases between the two ends. This chain's CDR3 is CASSLIAVGYNEQFF. The CDR3 DNA follows: TGTGCCAGCAGCTTAATAGCGGTGGGGTACAATGAGCAGTTCTTC. Together with reference TRBV13 and TRBJ2-1, the CDR3 gives the full variable domain: AAGVIQSPRHLIKEKRETATLKCYPIPRHDTVYWYQQGPGQDPQFLISFYEKMQSDKGSIPDRFSAQQFSDYHSELNMSSLELGDSALYFCASSLIAVGYNEQFFGPGTRLTVL.

For this clone: The identical CDR3 is also encoded by other nucleotide sequences in the sample. This chain links TRBV2 with TRBJ2-3; D perhaps matches TRBD1 (9 bases). CDR1 and CDR2 (germline): SNHLY, FYNNEI. CDR3 length: 16 amino acids. Trimming took 7 bases from V and 3 from J, leaving 20 bases between them. CDR3 nucleotide sequence: TGTGCCAGCATCCCGGGGGGGACAGGGAATACAGATACGCAGTATTTT. It specifies CASIPGGTGNTDTQYF. The full variable domain, in which reference TRBV2 and TRBJ2-3 provide the parts outside the CDR3, is EPEVTQTPSHQVTQMGQEVILRCVPISNHLYFYWYRQILGQKVEFLVSFYNNEISEKSEIFDDQFSVERPDGSNFTLKIRSTKLEDSAMYFCASIPGGTGNTDTQYFGPGTRLTVL.

Ten or more counts support this clone. The V gene is TRBV27, the J gene TRBJ2-7; maybe TRBD1 (6 bases). The CDR3 has 17 residues. The germline gives CDR1 MNHEY, CDR2 SMNVEV (reference sequence). Trimming cost V 5 bases and J 5 bases, with 25 bases left between them. CDR3 nucleotides: TGTGCCAGCAGTCCGCTAACAGGGTCCACCCCCTTGGACGAGCAGTACTTC. As protein: CASSPLTGSTPLDEQYF.

The chain employs TRBV5-1 and TRBJ2-7, with 7 bases that match TRBD1. Trimming cost V 0 bases and J 2 bases; bases outside gene matches: 2. CDR1 is SGHRS and CDR2 is YFSETQ in the germline V gene. This CDR3 is 14 amino acids long. This chain's CDR3 is CASSLGGTAYEQYF. The CDR3 nucleotides are TGCGCCAGCAGCTTGGGAGGGACAGCCTACGAGCAGTACTTC.

CDR3 amino acids: CASSENGQSYEQYF. DNA of the CDR3: TGTGCCAGCAGTGAGAATGGCCAGTCCTACGAGCAGTACTTC. This chain links TRBV6-1 with TRBJ2-7; D not resolved. Deletions cut 3 bases from V and 1 base from J, with 10 bases between. Germline loops: CDR1 MNHNS, CDR2 SASEGT. The CDR3 is 14 amino acids.

Comments on this clone: Compared with germline, one end of the junction differs, possibly owing to a read error. The chain combines TRBV7-9 with TRBJ2-1; possible D gene TRBD1, 6 bases. The CDR3 consists of 15 residues. Germline V gene sequence: CDR1 SEHNR, CDR2 FQNEAQ (reference sequence). CDR3 region: CSSSTGQSSYNEQFF. The CDR3 nucleotides read TGTTCCAGCAGCACGGGACAAAGCTCCTACAATGAGCAGTTCTTC.

The rearrangement links TRBV18 to TRBJ2-5; tentatively, D is TRBD2 (5 bases). CDR1 and CDR2 from the germline V gene are KGHSH and LQKENI. The V end lost 4 bases, the J end lost 5 bases, and 17 bases lay between the germline ends. The CDR3 covers 15 residues. In DNA, the CDR3 is TGTGCCAGCTCACTCCTCCCTGGGTCGGGGGAGACCCAGTACTTC. Translating it yields CASSLLPGSGETQYF.

This clone has more than one count but fewer than ten. The gene calls are TRBV15 and TRBJ2-5, with TRBD2 matching over 7 bases. This CDR3 has 16 residues. J gave up 1 base and V 5 bases, and 10 bases lay outside the gene matches. Germline V lookup: CDR1 LNHNV, CDR2 YYDKDF (reference sequence). The CDR3 DNA reads TGTGCCACCAGCGCCTACGGGGGGACCGCCCAAGAGACCCAGTACTTC. It is translated as CATSAYGGTAQETQYF.

V and J are TRBV6-1 and TRBJ1-3; 7 nucleotides agree with TRBD1. With 2 bases clipped from V and 4 bases from J, the junction kept 5 bases outside the gene matches. This CDR3 is built from 15 residues. The germline V gene encodes CDR1 MNHNS and CDR2 SASEGT. The CDR3 DNA is TGTGCCAGCAGTGAAACCAGGGGGACGGGAAACACCATATATTTT. Translated, it gives CASSETRGTGNTIYF.

The rearrangement uses TRBV9 and TRBJ1-1; D is possibly TRBD1 (5 bases). Germline lookup yields CDR1 SGDLS and CDR2 YYNGEE. The CDR3 is 12 residues long. V lost 4 bases and J 7 bases, leaving 11 bases between the germline ends. The CDR3 bases are TGTGCCAGCAGCCCCCAGGGATTTGAAGCTTTCTTT. This translates into CASSPQGFEAFF. Full variable domain (remainder filled in from reference TRBV9 and TRBJ1-1): DSGVTQTPKHLITATGQRVTLRCSPRSGDLSVYWYQQSLDQGLQFLIQYYNGEERAKGNILERFSAQQFPDLHSELNLSSLELGDSALYFCASSPQGFEAFFGQGTRLTVV.